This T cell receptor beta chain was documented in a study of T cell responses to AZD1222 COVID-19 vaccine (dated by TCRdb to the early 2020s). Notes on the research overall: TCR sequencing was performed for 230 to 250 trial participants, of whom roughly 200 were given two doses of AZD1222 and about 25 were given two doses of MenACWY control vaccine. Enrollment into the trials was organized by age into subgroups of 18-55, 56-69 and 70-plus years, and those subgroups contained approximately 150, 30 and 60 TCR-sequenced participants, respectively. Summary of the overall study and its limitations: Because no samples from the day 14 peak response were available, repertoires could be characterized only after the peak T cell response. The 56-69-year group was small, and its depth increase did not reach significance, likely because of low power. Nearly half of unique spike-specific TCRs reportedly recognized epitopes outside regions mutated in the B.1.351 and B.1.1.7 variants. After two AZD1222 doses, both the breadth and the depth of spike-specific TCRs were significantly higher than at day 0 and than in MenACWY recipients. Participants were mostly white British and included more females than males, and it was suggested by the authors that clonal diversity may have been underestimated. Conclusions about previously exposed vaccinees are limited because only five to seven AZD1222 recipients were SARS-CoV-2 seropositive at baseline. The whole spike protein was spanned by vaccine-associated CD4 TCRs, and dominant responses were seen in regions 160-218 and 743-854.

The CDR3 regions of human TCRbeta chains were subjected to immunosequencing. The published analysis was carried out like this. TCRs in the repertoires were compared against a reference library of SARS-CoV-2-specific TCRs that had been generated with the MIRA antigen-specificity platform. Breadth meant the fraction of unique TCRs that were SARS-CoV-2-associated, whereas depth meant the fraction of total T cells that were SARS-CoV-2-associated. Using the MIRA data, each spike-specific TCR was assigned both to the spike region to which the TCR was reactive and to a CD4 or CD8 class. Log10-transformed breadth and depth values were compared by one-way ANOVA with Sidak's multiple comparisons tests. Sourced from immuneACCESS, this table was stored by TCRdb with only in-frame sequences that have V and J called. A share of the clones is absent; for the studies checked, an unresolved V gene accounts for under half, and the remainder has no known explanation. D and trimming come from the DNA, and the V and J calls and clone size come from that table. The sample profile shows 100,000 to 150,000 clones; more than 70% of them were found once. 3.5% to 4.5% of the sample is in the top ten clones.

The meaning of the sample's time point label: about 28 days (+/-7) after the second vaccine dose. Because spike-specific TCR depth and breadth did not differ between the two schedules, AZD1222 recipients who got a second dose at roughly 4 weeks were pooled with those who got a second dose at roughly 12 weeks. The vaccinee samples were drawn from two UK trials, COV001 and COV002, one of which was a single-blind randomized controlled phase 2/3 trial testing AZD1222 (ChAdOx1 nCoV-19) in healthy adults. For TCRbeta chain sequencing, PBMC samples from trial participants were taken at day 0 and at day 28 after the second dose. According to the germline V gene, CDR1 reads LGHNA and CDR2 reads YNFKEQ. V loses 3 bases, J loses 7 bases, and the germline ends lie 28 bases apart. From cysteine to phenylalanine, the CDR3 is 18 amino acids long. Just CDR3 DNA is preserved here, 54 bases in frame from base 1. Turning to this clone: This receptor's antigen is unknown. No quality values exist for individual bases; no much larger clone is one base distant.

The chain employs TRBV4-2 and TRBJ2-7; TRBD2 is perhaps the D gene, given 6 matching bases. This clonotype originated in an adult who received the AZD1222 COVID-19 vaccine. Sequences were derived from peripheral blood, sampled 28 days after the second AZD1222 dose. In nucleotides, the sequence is TGTGCCAGCAGCCACCCCCCCGGAGGGTTGCCTCACACGCAGGAGCAGTACTTC. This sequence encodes CASSHPPGGLPHTQEQYF.